These T cell receptor beta chains were read from a single sample in a study of identical twins. TCRdb used MiXCR to reprocess the 5' RACE reads, holding one entry per CDR3 protein. The table has roughly 1.6 million distinct CDR3 sequences, around 29% seen once. Sequencing was done on a sample of cord blood. These receptors were collected from a newborn girl in good health. Each CDR3 is given with its conserved first and last residue. Each record gives: J gene, V gene, CDR3 protein.

.	TRBV20-1	CSARDRAISYNEQYF
TRBJ2-1	TRBV7-2	CASSLAPASGANEQFF
TRBJ1-2	TRBV20-1	CSASPTYGYTF
TRBJ2-1	TRBV3-1	CASSQGFTYGLAVYNEQFF
TRBJ2-3	TRBV10-2	CASSESREKGTDTQYF
TRBJ2-4	TRBV6-5	CASSSGTLLTDIQYF
TRBJ2-6	TRBV20-1	CSAQQVAGANVLTF
TRBJ2-6	TRBV7-6	CASSLIQGFSGANVLTF
TRBJ1-2	TRBV27	CASSWERTGFDGYTF
TRBJ2-1	TRBV27	CASSLGLAQYNEQFF
TRBJ2-5	TRBV20-1	CSGGTSFQETQYF
TRBJ2-1	TRBV27	CASSCLEQFF
TRBJ2-4	TRBV20-1	CSASGGSKNIQYF
TRBJ2-1	TRBV7-2	CASSPRLTGDGEQFF
TRBJ1-1	TRBV30	CAWVARGNTEAFF
TRBJ1-2	TRBV27	CASGLGHPYGYTF
TRBJ2-7	TRBV20-1	CSASGDGNYEQYF
TRBJ2-3	TRBV29-1	CSVRTSGSTDTQYF
TRBJ2-1	TRBV7-2	CASSLGLAGGKFF
TRBJ2-3	TRBV2	CASKVQTQYF
TRBJ2-3	TRBV4-2	CASSQAGGMNTDTQYF
TRBJ1-1	TRBV11-3	CASSSTQGTEAFF
TRBJ2-2	TRBV7-9	CASSFSATASNTGELFF
TRBJ2-4	TRBV19	CASSIRAGKNIQYF
TRBJ2-7	TRBV9	CASSPHRIPYEQYF
TRBJ1-2	TRBV28	CASSPFRQGQDYGYTF
TRBJ2-1	TRBV29-1	CSVEKFLSCNEQFF
TRBJ1-2	TRBV20-1	CSARDRQGDYGYTF
TRBJ2-1	TRBV5-1	CASSTLAGISYNEQFF
TRBJ1-4	TRBV28	CASSSIRVPVRDLRATNEKLFF
TRBJ1-2	TRBV25-1	CASSEYGEGLAGYTF
TRBJ2-3	TRBV5-1	CASSLTVPDTQYF
TRBJ2-1	TRBV7-2	CASSSTSGRTYNEQFF
TRBJ2-1	TRBV7-2	CASNLGSGYEQFF
TRBJ1-2	TRBV29-1	CSVDPHRDRGRGYGYTF
TRBJ2-5	TRBV20-1	CSASRQPQETQYF
TRBJ1-2	TRBV12-3/TRBV12-4	CASTNLALRDGYTF
TRBJ2-1	TRBV7-7	CASSPGVIAGGPNEQFF
TRBJ2-1	TRBV27	CASSSNPGLVSYNEQFF
TRBJ2-7	TRBV6-1	CASSERQGPYEQYF
TRBJ1-2	TRBV5-4	CASSSQGEGGYTF
TRBJ2-3	TRBV10-3	CAISPLGADTQYF
TRBJ1-2	TRBV10-3	CAISDLGLSYGYTF
TRBJ2-1	TRBV27	CASSLKAGVSYNEQFF
TRBJ1-2	TRBV29-1	CSVVPQGGRFGYTF
TRBJ2-3	TRBV12-3/TRBV12-4	CASSLVILAGGSADTEYF
TRBJ1-2	TRBV11-2	CASSSHLGTLGYTF
TRBJ2-1	TRBV13	CASSSGLAGGPGNEQFF
TRBJ2-3	TRBV20-1	CSVREGAGPGDWYSTDTQYF
TRBJ1-2	TRBV28	CASSLDRLHGYTF
TRBJ2-1	TRBV7-6	CASSLASLGSTHNEQFF